This T cell receptor beta chain was observed in a study of blood T cell repertoires in COVID-19. Germline CDR1 reads SGHVS; CDR2 reads FQNEAQ. Trimming cost V 5 bases and J 3 bases, with 11 bases left between them. The CDR3 extends over 14 amino acids. Sequencing used immunoSEQ multiplex PCR; TCRdb keeps in-frame clones, though not all of them. The repertoire holds approximately 60,000 clones, with 65% to 80% as singletons. The receptor was derived from a man aged 55-75 years with acute or convalescent COVID-19. The sequenced material came from peripheral blood. The chain uses TRBV7-8 and TRBJ2-1, with a weak D call TRBD1 (5 bases). CDR3 loop: CASSTPGHYNEQFF. The CDR3 DNA is TGTGCCAGCAGCACTCCTGGACACTACAATGAGCAGTTCTTC.